The rows below give T cell receptor beta chains drawn from one sample of a study of technical replicates of blood from a handful of donors. Generated by immunoSEQ multiplex PCR, the TCRdb table keeps only in-frame clones and is missing some. The sample records around 92,000 clones, roughly 95% being singletons. The sequencing input was T cells isolated from PBMCs. The receptor source for this set is a human donor in good health. Each CDR3 is given with its conserved first and last residue. Fields, in order: clone size, V gene, CDR3 length, D gene, J gene, CDR3 DNA, CDR3 protein. D genes are given only for firm matches. A clone size is listed for some rows: how often the clone was seen (once, few, many), or a class if it is expanded.

>NA|TRBV27|19|TRBD2|TRBJ2-3
TGTGCCAGCACATCCCCGCGTACTAGCGGGAGGGCCCGCACAGATACGCAGTATTTT
CASTSPRTSGRARTDTQYF
>NA|TRBV7-9|15|TRBD1|TRBJ1-1
TGTGCCAGCAGCTCCCTACAGGGGGAAGGCACTGAAGCTTTCTTT
CASSSLQGEGTEAFF
>NA|TRBV27|12|NA|TRBJ2-7
TGTGCCAGTTTAACTAGTGCCCACGAGCAGTACTTC
CASLTSAHEQYF
>NA|TRBV2|13|NA|TRBJ2-5
TGTGCCAGCGGGGTGAGGGAAAAAGAGACCCAGTACTTC
CASGVREKETQYF
>NA|TRBV9|16|NA|TRBJ2-7
TGTGCCAGCAGCGAGCGGAGTTCGCCAATTTCCTACGAGCAGTACTTC
CASSERSSPISYEQYF
>NA|TRBV29-1|11|TRBD2|TRBJ2-7
TGCAGCGTTGGGGGGGGCTACGAGCAGTACTTC
CSVGGGYEQYF
>once|TRBV9|14|NA|TRBJ2-5
TGTGCCAGCAGAGGACAGTTCTTGGACGAGACCCAGTACTTC
CASRGQFLDETQYF
>NA|TRBV15|16|TRBD1|TRBJ2-3
TGTGCCACCAGCACCCCGGACAGGGAGAAAGCAGATACGCAGTATTTT
CATSTPDREKADTQYF
>NA|TRBV5-1|15|NA|TRBJ2-1
TGCGCCAGCAGTATAGGCAATACTGGAGCCAATGAGCAGTTCTTC
CASSIGNTGANEQFF
>NA|TRBV5-6|15|NA|TRBJ2-2
TGTGCCAGCAGCTTGGCCAATCAGGGGATCGGGGAGCTGTTTTTT
CASSLANQGIGELFF
>NA|TRBV5-4|12|NA|TRBJ2-3
TGTGCCAGCAGCGCTACAGGGTTGACGCAGTATTTT
CASSATGLTQYF
>NA|TRBV6-6|12|TRBD1|TRBJ2-1
TGTGCCAGCACCCAAAGTAGGGGACAGGTGGTCTTC
CASTQSRGQVVF
>NA|TRBV9|18|NA|TRBJ2-7
TGTGCCAGCAGCCCTCGCCCAGGGGACACGGAGTCCACCTACGAGCAGTACTTC
CASSPRPGDTESTYEQYF
>NA|TRBV19|15|TRBD1|TRBJ2-7
TGTGCCAGTAGTATTGCGGGGACAGGGAACTACGAGCAGTACTTC
CASSIAGTGNYEQYF
>NA|TRBV11-2|15|TRBD1|TRBJ1-2
TGTGCCAGCAGCTTAGATCCCGGGACAGCCTATGGCTACACCTTC
CASSLDPGTAYGYTF
>NA|TRBV5-1|13|NA|TRBJ2-3
TGCGCCAGCAGCTTAGGGACAATAGATACGCAGTATTTT
CASSLGTIDTQYF
>NA|TRBV5-8|15|TRBD1|TRBJ1-5
TGTGCCAGCAGCTTGATCGACAGGGGGTATCAGCCCCAGCATTTT
CASSLIDRGYQPQHF
>NA|TRBV5-6|19|TRBD2|TRBJ2-1
TGTGCCAGCAGCCCGGGACTAGCGGGAGGCTCATACGGCTACAATGAGCAGTTCTTC
CASSPGLAGGSYGYNEQFF
>NA|TRBV4-2|17|TRBD2|TRBJ2-7
TGTGCCAGCAGCCAAGATCTTTTGGCTAGCGGGGTATACGAGCAGTACTTC
CASSQDLLASGVYEQYF
>NA|TRBV29-1|13|NA|TRBJ1-1
TGCAGCGTTCTCTTTTTTGGGCGGAGGGAAGCTTTCTTT
CSVLFFGRREAFF
>NA|TRBV27|13|NA|TRBJ2-7
TGTGCCAGCAGTTTAAACAGGGCCTACGAGCAGTACTTC
CASSLNRAYEQYF
>NA|TRBV5-1|15|NA|TRBJ2-1
TGCGCCAGCAGCTTGGGGACACTCCTCGGCAATGAGCAGTTCTTC
CASSLGTLLGNEQFF
>NA|TRBV4-2|14|TRBD1|TRBJ2-7
TGTGCCAGCAGCCAAGAGCGGGACAGGGACGAGCAGTACTTC
CASSQERDRDEQYF
>NA|TRBV27|18|TRBD1|TRBJ1-5
TGTGCCAGCAGTCAACGCCGCCGGGGGACAGGGGGCAATCAGCCCCAGCATTTT
CASSQRRRGTGGNQPQHF
>once|TRBV6-6|16|NA|TRBJ2-5
TGTGCCAGCAGTTACGCAACGACAGGTCAGACGGAGACCCAGTACTTC
CASSYATTGQTETQYF
>NA|TRBV4-1|18|TRBD1|TRBJ1-4
TGCGCCAGCAGCCAAACTCCGGACAGGGGGCCTACTAATGAAAAACTGTTTTTT
CASSQTPDRGPTNEKLFF
>NA|TRBV4-2|15|TRBD2|TRBJ2-7
TGTGCCAGCAGCCAAGAAAGCGGGAGCTCCTACGAGCAGTACTTC
CASSQESGSSYEQYF
>NA|TRBV2|15|TRBD2|TRBJ2-1
TGTGCCAGCAGTGACTACCTAGCGGGAGTGGGTGAGCAGTTCTTC
CASSDYLAGVGEQFF
>NA|TRBV6-5|15|NA|TRBJ2-5
TGTGCCAGCAGTTACCTTACAGGCCAGGGAGAGACCCAGTACTTC
CASSYLTGQGETQYF
>once|TRBV29-1|14|NA|TRBJ2-2
TGCAGCGCCCCGATAGCTCCGAACACCGGGGAGCTGTTTTTT
CSAPIAPNTGELFF
>NA|TRBV18|15|NA|TRBJ2-7
TGTGCCAGCTCACCAGCAGGCTCCAGCTCCTACGAGCAGTACTTC
CASSPAGSSSYEQYF
>NA|TRBV7-9|15|NA|TRBJ2-1
TGTGCCAGCAGCCCCCGGGGGGCTCCCTACAATGAGCAGTTCTTC
CASSPRGAPYNEQFF
>NA|TRBV21-1|16|NA|TRBJ2-1
TGTGCCAGCAGCGTACAGGGACCCCTCCTTTACAATGAGCAGTTCTTC
CASSVQGPLLYNEQFF
>NA|TRBV30|16|NA|TRBJ1-4
TGTGCCTGGAGTGTACAGGTTCCAGGGGTTGGGGAAAAACTGTTTTTT
CAWSVQVPGVGEKLFF
>once|TRBV7-9|16|TRBD2|TRBJ2-5
TGTGCCAGCAGCCAGGGACTAGCGGTGATCCAAGAGACCCAGTACTTC
CASSQGLAVIQETQYF
>NA|TRBV9|15|TRBD1|TRBJ2-3
TGTGCCAGCAGCGGAGGGGGCCCGGGCACAGATACGCAGTATTTT
CASSGGGPGTDTQYF
>NA|TRBV18|15|NA|TRBJ1-2
TGTGCCAGCTCACCACTCACAGGTTATGGCTATGGCTACACCTTC
CASSPLTGYGYGYTF
>few|TRBV29-1|12|NA|TRBJ1-1
TGCAGCGTCAGACACCTGAACACTGAAGCTTTCTTT
CSVRHLNTEAFF
>NA|TRBV4-1|15|NA|TRBJ2-3
TGCGCCAGCAGCCAAGATAATCTACCCACAGATACGCAGTATTTT
CASSQDNLPTDTQYF